This T cell receptor beta chain appears in the sequencing data of a study of T cell responses to AZD1222 COVID-19 vaccine. Study observations and caveats: Only six people who got AZD1222 tested seropositive at baseline. Unmutated variant regions are reportedly targeted by nearly half of spike-specific TCRs. In a largely white British group with more females than males, clonal diversity was possibly underestimated. Following two doses of AZD1222, Spike-specific TCR breadth and depth rose.

Points on this clone: Its antigen remains unknown.

Clones were sequenced by immunoSEQ multiplex PCR, and TCRdb holds only the in-frame ones, with some missing. The sample lists 140,000 to 150,000 clones; approximately 92% were seen once. The sample in question was peripheral blood, obtained 28 days after the second AZD1222 dose. The sequence came from an adult who received the AZD1222 COVID-19 vaccine.

This CDR3 is CASSVGQGMNYGYTF. CDR3 in DNA: TGTGCCAGCAGCGTAGGCCAGGGGATGAACTATGGCTACACCTTC. This sequence joins TRBV9 and TRBJ1-2; perhaps TRBD1 as D (6 bases). Germline values: CDR1 SGDLS, CDR2 YYNGEE. The CDR3 extends over 15 amino acids. The V end lost 0 bases, the J end lost 2 bases, and 11 bases lay between the germline ends.